This T cell receptor beta chain was sequenced for a study of Ad26.COV2.S vaccination and SARS-CoV-2 variants. Study-wide background: Enrolled in COV1001, the donor was in the Ad26.COV2.S trial arm, which received the vaccine.

Overall study findings and caveats: While placebo recipients had lower spike-specific TCR breadth, vaccine recipients had more. Reported post-vaccination CD8+ and CD4+ T cell responses to spike showed substantial breadth.

Repertoires were generated with immunoSEQ multiplex PCR, while TCRdb's copy carries only in-frame clones and drops some. Of roughly 700,000 clones in the sample, more than 80% were seen once. Treatment here: roughly 18 received Ad26.COV2.S at low or high dose, single or two shots; 5 received placebo; per-sample allocation not given. Day 63 after the first injection of vaccine or placebo was the sampling time. On this clone itself: Its antigen is still unknown.

The sequence came from a person aged 18-65 years who received the Ad26.COV2.S COVID-19 vaccine or a placebo. Sample: peripheral blood, taken in a trial of Ad26.COV2.S vaccine versus placebo.

The CDR3 DNA reads TGCGCCAGCAGCCAAGATGCAACAGGGAGGGCTTTCTTT. Translation gives CASSQDATGRAFF. This rearrangement joins TRBV4-1 to TRBJ1-1; the D gene is possibly TRBD1 (6 bases). Per germline, CDR1 MGHRA and CDR2 YSYEKL. The CDR3 has 13 residues. V dropped 0 bases and J dropped 11 bases, with 13 bases sitting between them.